The rows below give T cell receptor beta chains drawn from one sample of a study of cytomegalovirus exposure and HLA in healthy donors. This table comes from immunoSEQ multiplex PCR, and its TCRdb copy is limited to in-frame clones, with some not included. The table shows roughly 100,000 clones, with around three quarters occurring only once. Sample: PBMCs. These receptors all come from a man in his forties in good health and CMV-seronegative. The CDR3 runs from the conserved cysteine through the conserved F or W. The D gene is left open where the match is weak. Clone size is given for some rows only: seen once, a few or many times, or a class if the clone is expanded.

NA,TRBJ2-7,NA,TRBV5-1,TGCGCCAGCAGCTTGGGTCGGGGTTTCATCTACGAGCAGTACTTC,CASSLGRGFIYEQYF
few,TRBJ2-5,TRBD2,TRBV5-1,TGCGCCAGCAGCTCCGAGACTAGCGGGGGAGGAGAGACCCAGTACTTC,CASSSETSGGGETQYF
few,TRBJ2-7,TRBD1,TRBV6-5,TGTGCCAGCAGATCAGGGGGCTACGAGCAGTACTTC,CASRSGGYEQYF
NA,TRBJ2-7,NA,TRBV7-9,TGTGCCAGCAGCCCCGACGTTCACCTGAGGGCCTACGAGCAGTACTTC,CASSPDVHLRAYEQYF
NA,TRBJ2-2,NA,TRBV30,TGTGCCTCCCCCCCGCCGGGGCGGGAAGGCACCGGGGAGCTGTTTTTT,CASPPPGREGTGELFF
NA,TRBJ2-3,NA,TRBV6-4,TGTGCCAGCAGTGACTCCTTCACAGATACGCAGTATTTT,CASSDSFTDTQYF
few,TRBJ2-7,TRBD2,TRBV19,TGTGCCAGTAGTTCTTCTAGCGGGGGCTCTACCCCTTCCTACGAGCAGTACTTC,CASSSSSGGSTPSYEQYF
NA,TRBJ2-1,NA,TRBV7-2,TGTGCCAGCAGCCAAGGAAGAGGGGGTATCGACTACAATGAGCAGTTCTTC,CASSQGRGGIDYNEQFF
NA,TRBJ2-7,NA,TRBV20-1,TGCAGTGCTAGGCTAACGTCGGAGCAGTACTTC,CSARLTSEQYF
NA,TRBJ1-4,NA,TRBV5-4,TGTGCCAGCAGCTCCCACCTCGGGGGGCGGGGGATCAATGAAAAGCTGTTTTTT,CASSSHLGGRGINEKLFF
NA,TRBJ2-7,TRBD2,TRBV28,TGTGCCAGCAGTTTTCCCAAGGCTAGCGGGAACGCCTACGAGCAGTACTTC,CASSFPKASGNAYEQYF
NA,TRBJ1-2,NA,TRBV5-8,TGTGCCAGCAGCTCCCGGGACACCCAAACCGCTAACTATGGCTACACCTTC,CASSSRDTQTANYGYTF
NA,TRBJ2-2,NA,TRBV7-9,TGTGCCAGCAGCCCTACCCGGGTCCAGAACACCGGGGAGCTGTTTTTT,CASSPTRVQNTGELFF
NA,TRBJ2-1,TRBD2,TRBV5-1,TGCGCCAGCAGCCTCGGTGGGCTAGCGGGAGCAGAGCAGTTCTTC,CASSLGGLAGAEQFF
NA,TRBJ2-3,NA,TRBV9,TGTGCCAGCAGCGCTCCCGTGGCAGCGTTCACAGATACGCAGTATTTT,CASSAPVAAFTDTQYF
NA,TRBJ2-5,TRBD2,TRBV5-8,TGTGCCAGCAGCCAAGGCGTAGCGGGGGGGCCCGAGACCCAGTACTTC,CASSQGVAGGPETQYF